This paragraph reports one T cell receptor (beta chain). The antigen remains undetermined. These data are taken from a study of T cells expressing NK-cell markers. At the level of the study: From sorted CD3+CD56+NKG2C+, CD3+CD56+NKG2C- and CD3+CD56-NKG2C+ T cells came the TCR beta repertoires.

Study findings and constraints: In a handful of donors, dominant CD3+CD56+NKG2C+ clones formed roughly 1.0-7.5% of CD8+ cells. These clonotypes, the leaders elsewhere, also led the CD3+CD56-NKG2C+ fraction in four donors.

5'RACE template switching with UMIs produced the TCR beta cDNA. TCRdb reprocessed the 5' RACE reads and keeps a single row for each CDR3 protein, giving no DNA. This sample carries approximately 170,000 distinct CDR3 sequences, with 20% to 25% going to the ten biggest clones. Germline V lookup: CDR1 MNHNS, CDR2 SASEGT. CDR3 length: 15 amino acids. This TCR was sampled from a man aged 18 to 69 in good health. V gene TRBV6-1 combines with J gene TRBJ2-3; TCRdb gives TRBD1 as the D gene, but with no DNA this cannot be confirmed. Sequencing was performed on blood T cells: a sorted CD56 or NKG2C T cell subset, CD4+ or CD8+ T cells, or bulk PBMC T cells (not recorded which). The CDR3 is CASGSGGDITDTQYF.